The rows below give T cell receptor beta chains drawn from one sample of a study of shared clonotypes between healthy human individuals. Some clones are missing from TCRdb's copy, which holds only in-frame ones; the method was immunoSEQ multiplex PCR. The sample contains under 2,500,000 clones, approximately 94% of which appear only once. The specimen was naive CD4+ T cells sorted from blood. These receptor sequences come from a man younger than 35 in good health. Both conserved end residues are part of each CDR3. The D gene is left open where the match is weak. Clone size is shown for a subset of rows, as once, few, many or a class of expanded clone.

V gene	J gene	clone size	D gene	CDR3 protein	CDR3 DNA
TRBV11-2	TRBJ2-5	once	-	CASSLARQETQYF	TGTGCCAGCAGCTTAGCCAGGCAAGAGACCCAGTACTTC
TRBV6-1	TRBJ2-7	-	-	CASSASLYEQYF	TGTGCCAGCAGTGCCTCCTTATACGAGCAGTACTTC
TRBV23-1	TRBJ1-6	-	-	CASSKRQEGSPLHF	TGCGCCAGCAGTAAGAGGCAGGAGGGTTCACCCCTCCACTTT
TRBV28	TRBJ1-2	-	-	CASSQRGGPYGYTF	TGTGCCAGCAGCCAGAGGGGAGGCCCCTATGGCTACACCTTC
TRBV5-1	TRBJ2-3	-	-	CASSLVPLSTDTQYF	TGCGCCAGCAGCTTGGTTCCTCTAAGCACAGATACGCAGTATTTT
TRBV19	TRBJ1-1	-	TRBD1	CASSTMVDRTKGTEAFF	TGTGCCAGTAGTACAATGGTGGACAGGACCAAAGGGACTGAAGCTTTCTTT
TRBV5-1	TRBJ1-2	-	-	CASSLEGINYGYTF	TGCGCCAGCAGCTTGGAGGGAATTAACTATGGCTACACCTTC
TRBV25-1	TRBJ1-1	-	-	CASSEDRNTEAFF	TGTGCCAGCAGTGAGGACAGGAACACTGAAGCTTTCTTT
TRBV6-1	TRBJ2-3	-	-	CASSSPGQSTDTQYF	TGTGCCAGCAGTTCTCCGGGACAAAGCACAGATACGCAGTATTTT
TRBV6-1	TRBJ2-7	-	-	CASSGQPYEQYF	TGTGCCAGCAGTGGCCAACCCTACGAGCAGTACTTC
TRBV11-2	TRBJ2-3	-	-	CASSFKSDTQYF	TGTGCCAGCAGCTTTAAATCGGATACGCAGTATTTT
TRBV10-3	TRBJ1-5	-	TRBD1	CATRPKTGFDQPQHF	TGTGCCACCCGTCCCAAGACAGGGTTTGATCAGCCCCAGCATTTT
TRBV19	TRBJ1-4	-	-	CASSDQGRATNEKLFF	TGTGCCAGTAGTGATCAGGGGAGGGCAACTAATGAAAAACTGTTTTTT
TRBV19	TRBJ2-7	-	-	CASRSVGGAYEQYF	TGTGCCAGTAGATCGGTGGGAGGAGCCTACGAGCAGTACTTC
TRBV10-3	TRBJ2-7	once	TRBD2	CAISESLGLTSGRASYEQYF	TGTGCCATCAGTGAGTCGTTAGGGCTAACTAGCGGGAGGGCCTCCTACGAGCAGTACTTC
TRBV6-5	TRBJ1-6	-	TRBD1	CATSGQGAGNSPLHF	TGTGCCACCTCGGGACAGGGGGCAGGAAATTCACCCCTCCACTTT
TRBV19	TRBJ2-1	-	TRBD2	CASSGISGAYYNEQFF	TGTGCCAGTAGTGGAATCAGCGGGGCCTACTACAATGAGCAGTTCTTC
TRBV2	TRBJ1-6	-	-	CASKTDRGYSPLHF	TGTGCCAGCAAAACCGACAGAGGTTATTCACCCCTCCACTTT
TRBV7-2	TRBJ2-7	once	-	CASSSRRDGLLQQYF	TGTGCCAGCAGCTCGCGCCGGGACGGCCTCCTCCAGCAGTACTTC
TRBV19	TRBJ2-4	-	-	CASKATGLAKNIQYF	TGTGCCAGCAAAGCCACTGGACTAGCCAAAAACATTCAGTACTTC
TRBV19	TRBJ1-5	once	-	CASSIGQEINQPQHF	TGTGCCAGTAGTATTGGCCAGGAAATAAATCAGCCCCAGCATTTT
TRBV4-1	TRBJ1-6	-	-	CASSQDKGSRSPLHF	TGCGCCAGCAGCCAAGATAAGGGATCTAGATCACCCCTCCACTTT
TRBV7-6	TRBJ2-5	-	TRBD1	CASSLAGTGGRETQYF	TGTGCCAGCAGCTTAGCAGGGACAGGGGGGAGAGAGACCCAGTACTTC
TRBV27	TRBJ1-4	-	-	CASSPRGEKLFF	TGTGCCAGCAGCCCGAGGGGGGAAAAACTGTTTTTT
TRBV28	TRBJ1-1	-	-	CASRLPGRNTEAFF	TGTGCCAGCAGACTTCCGGGCCGTAACACTGAAGCTTTCTTT
TRBV7-2	TRBJ2-3	-	-	CASSLVDTQYF	TGTGCCAGCAGCTTAGTGGATACGCAGTATTTT
TRBV6-5	TRBJ2-1	-	TRBD2	CASSKPGLAGGRQFF	TGTGCCAGCAGTAAACCCGGACTAGCGGGGGGGAGGCAGTTCTTC
TRBV6-5	TRBJ2-2	-	-	CASSSGTGSNTGELFF	TGTGCCAGCAGTTCGGGAACAGGATCAAACACCGGGGAGCTGTTTTTT
TRBV7-2	TRBJ2-7	-	TRBD1	CASSLGDRTYEQYF	TGTGCCAGCAGCTTGGGGGACAGGACCTACGAGCAGTACTTC
TRBV4-3	TRBJ2-1	-	TRBD2	CASSQVLAGVLEQFF	TGCGCCAGCAGCCAAGTTCTAGCGGGAGTACTTGAGCAGTTCTTC
TRBV7-9	TRBJ2-1	-	-	CASSLMGNEQFF	TGTGCCAGCAGCTTAATGGGAAATGAGCAGTTCTTC
TRBV5-4	TRBJ2-2	-	-	CASSLRGGNTGELFF	TGTGCCAGCAGCTTGAGGGGCGGGAACACCGGGGAGCTGTTTTTT
TRBV10-1	TRBJ2-2	-	-	CASSDRVSGELFF	TGCGCCAGCAGTGACCGAGTTTCCGGGGAGCTGTTTTTT
TRBV5-1	TRBJ2-4	-	-	CASSPLDSLAKNIQYF	TGCGCCAGCAGCCCACTAGACTCTTTGGCCAAAAACATTCAGTACTTC
TRBV7-2	TRBJ2-6	-	-	CASTLYSGANVLTF	TGTGCCAGCACCCTCTACTCTGGGGCCAACGTCCTGACTTTC
TRBV9	TRBJ2-1	-	TRBD2	CASSLQGGGAGGEQFF	TGTGCCAGCAGCCTGCAGGGCGGGGGAGCCGGGGGTGAGCAGTTCTTC
TRBV9	TRBJ1-6	-	-	CASSALQGSPLHF	TGTGCCAGCAGCGCCCTACAGGGTTCACCCCTCCACTTT
TRBV19	TRBJ2-3	-	TRBD2	CASSMSGTSGAWSTDTQYF	TGTGCCAGTAGTATGAGTGGGACTAGCGGGGCCTGGAGCACAGATACGCAGTATTTT
TRBV5-7	TRBJ1-5	-	-	CASSPRRTAKGYSNQPQHF	TGTGCCAGCAGCCCTCGAAGGACAGCTAAGGGGTACAGCAATCAGCCCCAGCATTTT
TRBV6-5	TRBJ2-7	-	TRBD2	CASSYSGLGSYEQYF	TGTGCCAGCAGTTATTCGGGACTAGGGTCCTACGAGCAGTACTTC
TRBV7-2	TRBJ2-1	-	-	CASSHYDEQFF	TGTGCCAGCAGCCATTACGATGAGCAGTTCTTC